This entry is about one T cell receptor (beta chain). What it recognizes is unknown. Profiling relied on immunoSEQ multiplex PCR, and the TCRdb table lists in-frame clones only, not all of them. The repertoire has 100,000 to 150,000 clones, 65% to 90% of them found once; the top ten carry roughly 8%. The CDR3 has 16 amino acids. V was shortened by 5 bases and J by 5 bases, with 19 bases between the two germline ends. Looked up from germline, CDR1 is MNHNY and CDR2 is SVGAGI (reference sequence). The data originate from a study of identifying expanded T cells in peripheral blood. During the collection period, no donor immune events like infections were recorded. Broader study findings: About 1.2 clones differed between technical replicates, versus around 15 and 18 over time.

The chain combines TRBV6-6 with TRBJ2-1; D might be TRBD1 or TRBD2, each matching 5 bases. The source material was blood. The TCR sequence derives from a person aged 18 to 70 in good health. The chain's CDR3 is CASSPWGSWCHNEQFF. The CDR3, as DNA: TGTGCCAGCAGTCCCTGGGGGAGTTGGTGTCACAATGAGCAGTTCTTC.